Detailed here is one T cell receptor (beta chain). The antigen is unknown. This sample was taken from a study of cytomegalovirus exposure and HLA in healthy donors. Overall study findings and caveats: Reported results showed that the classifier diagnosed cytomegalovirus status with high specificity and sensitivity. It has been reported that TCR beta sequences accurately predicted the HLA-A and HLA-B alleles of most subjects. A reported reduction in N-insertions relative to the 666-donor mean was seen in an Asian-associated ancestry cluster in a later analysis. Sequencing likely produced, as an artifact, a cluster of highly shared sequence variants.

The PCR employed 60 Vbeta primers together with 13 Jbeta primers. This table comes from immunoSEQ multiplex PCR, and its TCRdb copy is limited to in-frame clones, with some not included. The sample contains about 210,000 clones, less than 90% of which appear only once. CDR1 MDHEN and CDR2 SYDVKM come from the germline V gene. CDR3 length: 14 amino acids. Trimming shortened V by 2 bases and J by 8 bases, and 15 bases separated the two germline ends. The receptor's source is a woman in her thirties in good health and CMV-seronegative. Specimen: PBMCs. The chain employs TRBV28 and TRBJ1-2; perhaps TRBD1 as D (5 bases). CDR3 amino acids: CASSLRTLWGGYTF. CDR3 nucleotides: TGTGCCAGCAGTTTACGGACCCTATGGGGCGGCTACACCTTC.